This is a list of T cell receptor beta chains from one sample in a study of cytomegalovirus exposure and HLA in healthy donors. Produced via immunoSEQ multiplex PCR; TCRdb's table is partial and in-frame only. The sample totals roughly 120,000 clones; its top ten clones hold around 2.2%. Material: PBMCs. These receptors were obtained from a man aged 40-49 years in good health and CMV-seronegative. CDR3s include the opening cysteine and the closing phenylalanine or tryptophan. Fields, in order: V gene, D gene, J gene, CDR3 protein, CDR3 DNA. The D gene is left open where the match is weak.

V gene: TRBV9
D gene: NA
J gene: TRBJ1-1
CDR3 protein: CASSEREKNTEAFF
CDR3 DNA: TGTGCCAGCAGCGAAAGGGAGAAGAACACTGAAGCTTTCTTT

V gene: TRBV6-5
D gene: NA
J gene: TRBJ2-5
CDR3 protein: CASSPRDLETQYF
CDR3 DNA: TGTGCCAGCAGTCCCCGGGACTTGGAGACCCAGTACTTC

V gene: TRBV5-4
D gene: TRBD2
J gene: TRBJ2-3
CDR3 protein: CASSSGGVGYDTQYF
CDR3 DNA: TGTGCCAGCAGCTCCGGGGGGGTAGGTTATGATACGCAGTATTTT

V gene: TRBV7-2
D gene: TRBD1
J gene: TRBJ1-5
CDR3 protein: CASSLDRGVQPQHF
CDR3 DNA: TGTGCCAGCAGCTTAGACAGGGGTGTTCAGCCCCAGCATTTT

V gene: TRBV5-4
D gene: NA
J gene: TRBJ2-1
CDR3 protein: CASSGGLNLYNEQFF
CDR3 DNA: TGTGCCAGCAGCGGCGGACTCAACCTGTACAATGAGCAGTTCTTC

V gene: TRBV7-9
D gene: NA
J gene: TRBJ1-6
CDR3 protein: CASSRGEYNSPLHF
CDR3 DNA: TGTGCCAGCTCCCGGGGGGAGTATAATTCACCCCTCCACTTT

V gene: TRBV10-3
D gene: NA
J gene: TRBJ2-5
CDR3 protein: CAIRSDSQETQYF
CDR3 DNA: TGTGCCATCAGGTCTGACAGTCAAGAGACCCAGTACTTC

V gene: TRBV4-1
D gene: TRBD1
J gene: TRBJ1-2
CDR3 protein: CASSQTLPGQGRYGNTF
CDR3 DNA: TGCGCCAGCAGCCAAACTCTTCCGGGACAGGGACGCTATGGCAACACCTTC

V gene: TRBV5-1
D gene: TRBD1
J gene: TRBJ1-2
CDR3 protein: CASSSLEGAYGYTF
CDR3 DNA: TGCGCCAGCAGCTCGTTGGAGGGGGCCTATGGCTACACCTTC

V gene: TRBV6-5
D gene: NA
J gene: TRBJ1-1
CDR3 protein: CASSYSSGTLNTEAFF
CDR3 DNA: TGTGCCAGCAGTTACTCGAGCGGCACCCTGAACACTGAAGCTTTCTTT

V gene: TRBV10-2
D gene: TRBD2
J gene: TRBJ2-5
CDR3 protein: CASRTSELLDFQETQYF
CDR3 DNA: TGCGCCTCTCGAACTAGCGAGCTACTTGATTTCCAAGAGACCCAGTACTTC

V gene: TRBV29-1
D gene: TRBD1
J gene: TRBJ2-7
CDR3 protein: CSVVTGSSSQYF
CDR3 DNA: TGCAGCGTGGTGACAGGGTCATCGTCCCAGTACTTC

V gene: TRBV11-3
D gene: NA
J gene: TRBJ2-5
CDR3 protein: CASSLGAGRGGETQYF
CDR3 DNA: TGTGCCAGCAGCTTAGGGGCGGGAAGGGGCGGAGAGACCCAGTACTTC

V gene: TRBV30
D gene: TRBD1
J gene: TRBJ1-1
CDR3 protein: CVWILDRANTEAFF
CDR3 DNA: TGTGTCTGGATCCTGGACAGGGCGAACACTGAAGCTTTCTTT

V gene: TRBV6-1
D gene: TRBD1
J gene: TRBJ1-2
CDR3 protein: CASSLSQGAYGYTF
CDR3 DNA: TGTGCCAGCAGTCTTTCACAGGGGGCTTATGGCTACACCTTC

V gene: TRBV18
D gene: TRBD1
J gene: TRBJ2-3
CDR3 protein: CASSQGTGTDTQYF
CDR3 DNA: TGTGCCAGCTCACAGGGGACAGGGACGGATACGCAGTATTTT

V gene: TRBV6-5
D gene: NA
J gene: TRBJ2-7
CDR3 protein: CASRDGSSYEQYF
CDR3 DNA: TGTGCCAGCAGGGACGGGAGCTCCTACGAGCAGTACTTC

V gene: TRBV4-2
D gene: TRBD2
J gene: TRBJ2-2
CDR3 protein: CASSQGVGGPAGELFF
CDR3 DNA: TGTGCCAGCAGCCAAGGGGTGGGAGGGCCCGCCGGGGAGCTGTTTTTT

V gene: TRBV5-1
D gene: TRBD2
J gene: TRBJ2-7
CDR3 protein: CASSGRLAGPIRNYEQYF
CDR3 DNA: TGCGCCAGCAGCGGTAGGTTAGCGGGACCCATTCGGAACTACGAGCAGTACTTC

V gene: TRBV5-3
D gene: TRBD1
J gene: TRBJ2-7
CDR3 protein: CARSPAVPRGREQYF
CDR3 DNA: TGTGCCAGAAGCCCAGCCGTGCCTAGGGGGCGAGAGCAGTACTTC

V gene: TRBV4-1
D gene: TRBD1
J gene: TRBJ2-7
CDR3 protein: CASSQENPGQGVGQYF
CDR3 DNA: TGCGCCAGCAGCCAAGAAAATCCAGGACAGGGGGTCGGGCAGTACTTC

V gene: TRBV30
D gene: TRBD1
J gene: TRBJ1-5
CDR3 protein: CAWGPGQTSNQPQHF
CDR3 DNA: TGTGCCTGGGGTCCGGGACAGACTAGCAATCAGCCCCAGCATTTT

V gene: TRBV5-5
D gene: NA
J gene: TRBJ2-7
CDR3 protein: CASSSLRGSSYEQYF
CDR3 DNA: TGTGCCAGCAGCTCCCTTAGGGGTAGTAGTTACGAGCAGTACTTC

V gene: TRBV6-5
D gene: NA
J gene: TRBJ2-7
CDR3 protein: CASRPRISSYEQYF
CDR3 DNA: TGTGCCAGCAGACCGCGGATTAGCTCCTACGAGCAGTACTTC

V gene: TRBV7-7
D gene: NA
J gene: TRBJ2-5
CDR3 protein: CASSLVAQETQYF
CDR3 DNA: TGTGCTAGCAGCTTAGTAGCCCAAGAGACCCAGTACTTC

V gene: TRBV7-9
D gene: NA
J gene: TRBJ2-3
CDR3 protein: CASSRGGTGTDTQYF
CDR3 DNA: TGTGCCAGCAGCCGGGGGGGGACAGGGACAGATACGCAGTATTTT

V gene: TRBV11-3
D gene: NA
J gene: TRBJ1-1
CDR3 protein: CASSHVSGGTEAFF
CDR3 DNA: TGTGCCAGCAGCCATGTATCGGGAGGCACTGAAGCTTTCTTT

V gene: TRBV6-6
D gene: NA
J gene: TRBJ2-7
CDR3 protein: CASSYEDSGAGEQYF
CDR3 DNA: TGTGCCAGCAGTTACGAAGACTCAGGGGCGGGCGAGCAGTACTTC

V gene: TRBV7-7
D gene: NA
J gene: TRBJ2-1
CDR3 protein: CASSPGGDNEQFF
CDR3 DNA: TGTGCTAGCAGCCCTGGAGGGGACAATGAGCAGTTCTTC

V gene: TRBV15
D gene: TRBD2
J gene: TRBJ2-3
CDR3 protein: CATSRTTAGRTDTQYF
CDR3 DNA: TGTGCCACCAGCAGAACAACAGCGGGAAGAACAGATACGCAGTATTTT

V gene: TRBV11-3
D gene: NA
J gene: TRBJ1-3
CDR3 protein: CASSFPGTGNTIYF
CDR3 DNA: TGTGCCAGCAGCTTTCCAGGGACTGGAAACACCATATATTTT

V gene: TRBV6-5
D gene: TRBD2
J gene: TRBJ2-1
CDR3 protein: CASSGTSGSFNEQFF
CDR3 DNA: TGTGCCAGCAGTGGAACTAGCGGGAGTTTCAATGAGCAGTTCTTC

V gene: TRBV27
D gene: NA
J gene: TRBJ2-7
CDR3 protein: CASRKSFGTYSYEQYF
CDR3 DNA: TGTGCCAGCAGGAAATCTTTCGGGACTTACTCCTACGAGCAGTACTTC

V gene: TRBV4-3
D gene: TRBD2
J gene: TRBJ2-6
CDR3 protein: CASSPTSGGVGANVLTF
CDR3 DNA: TGCGCCAGCAGCCCAACGAGCGGGGGGGTCGGGGCCAACGTCCTGACTTTC

V gene: TRBV28
D gene: TRBD1
J gene: TRBJ2-2
CDR3 protein: CASSLFLIQGPGTGELFF
CDR3 DNA: TGTGCCAGCAGTTTATTCCTCATACAGGGGCCGGGCACCGGGGAGCTGTTTTTT

V gene: TRBV28
D gene: TRBD2
J gene: TRBJ2-7
CDR3 protein: CASSSSSGRLYEQYF
CDR3 DNA: TGTGCCAGCAGTTCGTCGAGCGGGAGATTGTACGAGCAGTACTTC

V gene: TRBV11-2
D gene: NA
J gene: TRBJ2-7
CDR3 protein: CASSLDSLLSYEQYF
CDR3 DNA: TGTGCCAGCAGCTTAGATAGCCTCCTCTCTTACGAGCAGTACTTC

V gene: TRBV5-4
D gene: NA
J gene: TRBJ1-1
CDR3 protein: CASSLRGNTEAFF
CDR3 DNA: TGTGCCAGCAGCCTTCGGGGGAACACTGAAGCTTTCTTT

V gene: TRBV4-1
D gene: TRBD2
J gene: TRBJ2-5
CDR3 protein: CASSQDPSRTSGSSGETQYF
CDR3 DNA: TGCGCCAGCAGCCAAGATCCTAGCCGGACTAGCGGGAGTAGCGGGGAGACCCAGTACTTC

V gene: TRBV18
D gene: NA
J gene: TRBJ2-1
CDR3 protein: CASSQEIGGYNEQFF
CDR3 DNA: TGTGCCAGCTCACAGGAGATAGGCGGATACAATGAGCAGTTCTTC

V gene: TRBV7-6
D gene: TRBD2
J gene: TRBJ2-2
CDR3 protein: CASSLEPTSGPSTGELFF
CDR3 DNA: TGTGCCAGCAGCTTAGAGCCGACTAGCGGCCCGTCCACCGGGGAGCTGTTTTTT